This T cell receptor (beta chain) was identified during a study of Ad26.COV2.S vaccination and SARS-CoV-2 variants. Libraries were prepared by immunoSEQ multiplex PCR; TCRdb keeps only in-frame clonotypes and omits some of them. Found here are hundreds of thousands of clones, 75% to 90% of them singletons; the top ten hold around 10%. As to treatment: roughly 20 received Ad26.COV2.S at low or high dose, single or two shots; several received placebo; per-sample allocation not given. Samples analyzed were those drawn on day 63 after the first vaccine or placebo injection. The CDR3 has 17 amino acids. The J segment lost 1 base and the V segment lost 0 bases, leaving 6 bases of the junction unmatched.

This receptor was identified in a person between 18 and 65 years old who received the Ad26.COV2.S COVID-19 vaccine or a placebo. The V gene is TRBV23-1, the J gene TRBJ2-5, with 9 bases identical to TRBD1. TRBV23-1 is labeled an ORF, and its function is uncertain. The starting material was peripheral blood, obtained in a trial of Ad26.COV2.S vaccine versus placebo. CDR3 region: CASSQSETGGPQETQYF. The CDR3 bases are TGCGCCAGCAGTCAATCCGAAACAGGGGGCCCCCAAGAGACCCAGTACTTC.